This T cell receptor (beta chain) is drawn from a study of identical twins. Study-wide results and limits: Beta clonotypes that were abundant in cord blood contained fewer insertions, a pattern absent from memory repertoires. Out-of-frame TCR alpha sharing in monozygotic twins exceeded recombination model predictions.

Using its own MiXCR run on the 5' RACE reads, TCRdb lists one record per CDR3 protein. The sample has around 240,000 distinct CDR3 sequences, about 7.3% seen once. As to this clonotype: Antigen specificity is unknown.

In every case, the donor was a healthy Caucasian. The CDR3 is made up of 17 amino acids. The germline V and J ends were trimmed by 0 bases and 4 bases, with 16 bases remaining between them. Germline CDR1 and CDR2: MGHRA and YSYEKL. These data also featured in a second study, about yellow fever vaccine responses in identical twins.

The material sequenced was memory (CD45RO+) T cells sorted from blood. This sequence joins TRBV4-1 and TRBJ2-1, with D possibly being TRBD1 (6 bases). The clonotype was recovered from a young woman in good health. For the CDR3, the DNA is TGCGCCAGCAGCCAAGATGGGGGCGGGCCCCTTTACAATGAGCAGTTCTTC. It is translated as CASSQDGGGPLYNEQFF.